This passage covers 20 T cell receptor beta chains from one sample sequenced in a study of cytomegalovirus exposure and HLA in healthy donors. The PCR used 60 Vbeta and 13 Jbeta primers. Here immunoSEQ multiplex PCR was the method, and the copy in TCRdb shows in-frame clones only, minus some. The sample has approximately 160,000 clones, more than 60% seen once. The sequencing input was PBMCs. The source of these receptors is a male donor in good health and CMV-seronegative.

The rearrangement links TRBV18 to TRBJ1-2; 8 bases match TRBD1. Per germline, CDR1 KGHSH and CDR2 LQKENI. J gave up 8 bases and V 3 bases, and 11 bases lay outside the gene matches. The CDR3 sequence is 15 residues long. As DNA, the CDR3 is TGTGCCAGCTCACCCGAAAGTTCAGGGGGCGCAGGCTACACCTTC. Residues: CASSPESSGGAGYTF.

J is TRBJ2-2 and V is TRBV7-8, with 12 bases identical to TRBD1. In germline, CDR1 is SGHVS, CDR2 FQNEAQ. CDR3 length: 15 residues. V shed 5 bases and J 7 bases; nucleotides not matched to a gene: 5. CDR3 region: CASSLGQGAIGELFF. As DNA, the CDR3 is TGTGCCAGCAGCCTGGGACAGGGGGCAATCGGGGAGCTGTTTTTT.

The chain recombines TRBV30 with TRBJ1-4; the D gene is possibly TRBD1 (5 bases). The V end was cut by 1 base, the J end by 0 bases, with 15 bases between. The CDR3 contains 17 residues. The germline V gene encodes CDR1 GTSNPN and CDR2 SVGIG (reference sequence). The CDR3 is CAWSEGWAAATNEKLFF. The CDR3, as DNA: TGTGCCTGGAGTGAGGGGTGGGCCGCTGCAACTAATGAAAAACTGTTTTTT.

This clone was found once. The gene calls are TRBV5-4 and TRBJ2-1; 9 nucleotides align to TRBD1. The germline gives CDR1 SGHNT, CDR2 YYREEE (reference sequence). The CDR3 has 15 amino acids. Germline trimming cut 2 bases from V and 10 bases from J; bases unmatched to any gene: 10. The chain's CDR3 is CASSFGQGKGREQFF. The CDR3, as DNA: TGTGCCAGCAGCTTCGGACAGGGGAAGGGGAGGGAGCAGTTCTTC.

This rearrangement joins TRBV9 to TRBJ2-7, with D possibly matching TRBD1 (5 bases). The germline gives CDR1 SGDLS, CDR2 YYNGEE. V lost 0 bases and J 3 bases, leaving 10 bases between the germline ends. This CDR3 contains 14 residues. The CDR3 loop is CASSVGAGNYEQYF. The CDR3 nucleotides are TGTGCCAGCAGCGTAGGGGCAGGGAACTACGAGCAGTACTTC.

The count of this clone is one. This rearrangement joins TRBV7-6 to TRBJ1-4; TRBD1 matches at 8 bases. CDR1 and CDR2 (germline): SGHVS, FNYEAQ. V dropped 0 bases and J dropped 4; count of bases not matched to a gene: 10. The CDR3 extends over 18 amino acids. CDR3 DNA: TGTGCCAGCAGCTTAGCCTCCCATAGGACAGGGCTTAATGAAAAACTGTTTTTT. Translating it yields CASSLASHRTGLNEKLFF.

The V call is TRBV19, the J call TRBJ1-3; D call uncertain. CDR1 is LNHDA and CDR2 is SQIVND in the germline V gene (reference sequence). The CDR3 is made up of 18 amino acids. With 5 bases removed from V and 0 bases from J, the gap between germline ends came to 20 bases. The DNA for the CDR3 is TGTGCCAGTAGTCTCCTCGGTGTAAAGCTAAGCTCTGGAAACACCATATATTTT. Its translation: CASSLLGVKLSSGNTIYF.

The V gene is TRBV4-1, the J gene TRBJ1-1, with D unclear. The CDR3 runs to 12 residues. Germline V gene data show CDR1 as MGHRA and CDR2 as YSYEKL. V gave up 3 bases and J gave up 7 bases, with 9 bases separating them. This CDR3 reads CASSQEGDEAFF. DNA of the CDR3: TGCGCCAGCAGCCAGGAAGGAGATGAAGCTTTCTTT.

J is TRBJ1-1 and V is TRBV7-5; the table calls TRBD1, which could not be checked here. TRBV7-5 is classified as a pseudogene. CDR3 length: 15 amino acids. The CDR3 DNA sequence: TGTGCCAGAAGCGCCCCCGGGACAAGGAACACTGAAGCTTTCTTT. Translating it yields CARSAPGTRNTEAFF.

The genes are TRBV6-1 and TRBJ1-2; 11 nucleotides align to TRBD1. CDR1 is MNHNS, CDR2 SASEGT, per germline. J was trimmed by 4 bases and V by 7 bases; bases with no gene match: 5. The CDR3 is made up of 14 amino acids. The CDR3 region is CASKTGTGGYGYTF. The CDR3 DNA reads TGTGCCAGCAAAACCGGGACAGGGGGCTATGGCTACACCTTC.

This sequence joins TRBV5-4 and TRBJ1-2; D is perhaps TRBD1 (5 bases). Trimming stripped 4 bases from V and 8 bases from J, with 18 bases between. The CDR3 has 14 amino acids. Germline V gene data show CDR1 as SGHNT and CDR2 as YYREEE (reference sequence). CDR3 sequence (DNA): TGTGCCAGCAGCGCGGGACCCGCCACGAAGGGCTACACCTTC. It is translated as CASSAGPATKGYTF.

This clone appeared once. V usage is TRBV6-1 and J usage is TRBJ2-5; TRBD1 might be the D (5 bases). Near its end, the DNA agrees better with TRBJ2-7, so the J call may be wrong. CDR1 and CDR2 (germline): MNHNS, SASEGT. The CDR3 contains 13 residues. Here the CDR3 DNA reads TGTGCCGCGCAGATTACAGGTTCCTACGAGCAGTACTTC. Translating it yields CAAQITGSYEQYF.

The V and J genes are TRBV18 and TRBJ1-1; no definite D call. The ends were cut back, 2 bases at V and 1 base at J, with 11 bases in the middle. Germline V gene data show CDR1 as KGHSH and CDR2 as LQKENI. The CDR3 length is 15 residues. The CDR3 DNA sequence: TGTGCCAGCTCACCATTAGCAGCCCCGAACACTGAAGCTTTCTTT. Translating gives CASSPLAAPNTEAFF. Combining the CDR3 with reference TRBV18 and TRBJ1-1 gives the whole variable domain NAGVMQNPRHLVRRRGQEARLRCSPMKGHSHVYWYRQLPEEGLKFMVYLQKENIIDESGMPKERFSAEFPKEGPSILRIQQVVRGDSAAYFCASSPLAAPNTEAFFGQGTRLTVV.

The genes are TRBV5-8 and TRBJ2-2; 7 bases line up with TRBD1. The CDR3 contains 14 residues. J lost 5 bases, V lost 1 base, and 2 bases had no gene match. Germline V lookup: CDR1 SGHTS, CDR2 YDEGEE. CDR3 bases: TGTGCCAGCAGCTTGTTCAGGGGGACCGGGGAGCTGTTTTTT. This translates into CASSLFRGTGELFF.

This chain links TRBV5-1 with TRBJ2-1; 10 bases align to TRBD2. The CDR3 is 16 residues long. The V and J ends lost 2 bases and 0 bases, in that order; junction bases with no gene match: 2. Germline lookup yields CDR1 SGHRS and CDR2 YFSETQ. The CDR3: CASSFRLAGSYNEQFF. For the CDR3, the DNA is TGCGCCAGCAGCTTCAGACTAGCGGGCTCCTACAATGAGCAGTTCTTC.

This clone appeared a few times. J is TRBJ1-2 and V is TRBV5-1; weak D call: TRBD1 (6 bases). This CDR3 region has 13 residues. Trimming removed 0 bases at V and 5 bases at J, with 8 bases between. Germline CDR1 and CDR2: SGHRS and YFSETQ. CDR3 nucleotides: TGCGCCAGCAGCTTGGAAGGACAGTATGGCTACACCTTC. Translated, it gives CASSLEGQYGYTF. Drawing the rest from reference TRBV5-1 and TRBJ1-2, the complete variable domain is KAGVTQTPRYLIKTRGQQVTLSCSPISGHRSVSWYQQTPGQGLQFLFEYFSETQRNKGNFPGRFSGRQFSNSRSEMNVSTLELGDSALYLCASSLEGQYGYTFGSGTRLTVV.

This sequence joins TRBV7-9 and TRBJ1-4; 7 nucleotides line up with TRBD1. V trimming: 4 bases; J trimming: 6 bases; junction bases outside the gene matches: 8. From germline, CDR1 is SEHNR and CDR2 FQNEAQ (reference sequence). This CDR3 has 15 residues. DNA of the CDR3: TGTGCCAGCAGCTCGCAGGGGGGTCTTTATGAAAAACTGTTTTTT. Its protein product is CASSSQGGLYEKLFF.

The chain couples TRBV7-9 to TRBJ2-1; D is undetermined. CDR3 length: 13 residues. V was shortened by 2 bases and J by 7 bases, with 9 bases between the two germline ends. CDR1 SEHNR and CDR2 FQNEAQ come from the germline V gene (reference sequence). The CDR3, as DNA: TGTGCCAGCAGCTTACGTTCGCGGAATGAGCAGTTCTTC. Translation gives CASSLRSRNEQFF. The complete variable domain, with remaining parts taken from reference TRBV7-9 and TRBJ2-1, reads DTGVSQNPRHKITKRGQNVTFRCDPISEHNRLYWYRQTLGQGPEFLTYFQNEAQLEKSRLLSDRFSAERPKGSFSTLEIQRTEQGDSAMYLCASSLRSRNEQFFGPGTRLTVL.

The V and J genes are TRBV11-2 and TRBJ1-5, with D uncertain. CDR1 is SGHAT and CDR2 is FQNNGV in the germline V gene. This CDR3 is 13 amino acids long. Deletions cut 8 bases from V and 7 bases from J, with 15 bases between. CDR3 loop: CASGHTPGQPQHF. The CDR3 DNA reads TGTGCCAGCGGCCACACGCCAGGACAGCCCCAGCATTTT. Filled out from reference TRBV11-2 and TRBJ1-5, the complete variable domain reads EAGVAQSPRYKIIEKRQSVAFWCNPISGHATLYWYQQILGQGPKLLIQFQNNGVVDDSQLPKDRFSAERLKGVDSTLKIQPAKLEDSAVYLCASGHTPGQPQHFGDGTRLSIL.

This sequence joins TRBV6-1 and TRBJ1-2; 7 nucleotides align to TRBD1. The J segment lost 8 bases and the V segment lost 5 bases, leaving 8 bases of the junction unmatched. CDR1 and CDR2 from the germline V gene are MNHNS and SASEGT. This CDR3 has 13 amino acids. CDR3 amino acids: CASSKTGAQGYTF. CDR3 nucleotides: TGTGCCAGCAGTAAAACAGGGGCACAAGGCTACACCTTC.